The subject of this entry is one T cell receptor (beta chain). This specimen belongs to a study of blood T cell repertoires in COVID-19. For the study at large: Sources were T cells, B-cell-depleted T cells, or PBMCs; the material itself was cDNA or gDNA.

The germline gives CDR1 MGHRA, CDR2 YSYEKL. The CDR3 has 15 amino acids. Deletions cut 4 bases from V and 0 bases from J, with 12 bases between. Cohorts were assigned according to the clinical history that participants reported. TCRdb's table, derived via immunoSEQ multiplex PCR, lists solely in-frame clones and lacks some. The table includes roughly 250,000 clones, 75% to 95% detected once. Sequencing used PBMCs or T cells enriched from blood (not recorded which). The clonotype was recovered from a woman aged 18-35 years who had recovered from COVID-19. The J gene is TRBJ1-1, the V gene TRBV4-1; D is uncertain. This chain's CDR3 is CASSRGGGLNTEAFF. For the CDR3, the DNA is TGCGCCAGCAGCCGCGGAGGAGGGTTGAACACTGAAGCTTTCTTT.